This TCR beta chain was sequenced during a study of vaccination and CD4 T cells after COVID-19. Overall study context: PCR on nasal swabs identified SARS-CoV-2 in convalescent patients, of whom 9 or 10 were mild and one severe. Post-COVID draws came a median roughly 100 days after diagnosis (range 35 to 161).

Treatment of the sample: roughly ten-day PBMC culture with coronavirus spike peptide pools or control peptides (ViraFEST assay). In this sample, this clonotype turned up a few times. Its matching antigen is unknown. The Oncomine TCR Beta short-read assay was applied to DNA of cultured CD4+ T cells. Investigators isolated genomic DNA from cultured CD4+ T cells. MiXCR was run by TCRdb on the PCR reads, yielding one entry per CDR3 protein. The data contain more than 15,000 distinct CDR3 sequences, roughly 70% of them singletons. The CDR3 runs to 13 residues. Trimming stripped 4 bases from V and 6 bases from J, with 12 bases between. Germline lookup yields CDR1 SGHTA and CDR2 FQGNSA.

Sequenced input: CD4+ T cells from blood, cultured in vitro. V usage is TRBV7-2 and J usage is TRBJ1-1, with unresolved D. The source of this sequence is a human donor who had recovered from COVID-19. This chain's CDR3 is CASSSGPAAEAFF. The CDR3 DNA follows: TGTGCCAGCAGCTCCGGACCCGCCGCTGAAGCTTTCTTT.